Presented here are 25 T cell receptor beta chains from one specimen sequenced in a study of human T cells and chemical hapten exposure. Via MiXCR, TCRdb re-called the RACE reads, giving one row per CDR3 protein. The sample carries tens of thousands of distinct CDR3 sequences, about 9.4% recorded once. The time point was: patch test 1, 2 weeks after DPC sensitization. Noted treatment: therapeutic diphenylcyclopropenone sensitization with weekly scalp DPC. Specimen: whole blood, collected in connection with sensitization to the hapten diphenylcyclopropenone (DPC). All receptors derive from a woman aged 45-65 years with alopecia areata. Some clones in this sample may be carry-over from other donors' samples.

The chain couples TRBV29-1 to TRBJ1-3; 8 bases are a match to TRBD1. The CDR3 sequence is 15 residues long. The germline CDR1 and CDR2 sequences are SQVTM and ANQGSEA. Germline trimming cut 0 bases from V and 3 bases from J; bases unmatched to any gene: 4. CDR3 sequence (DNA): TGCAGCGTTGAAGACCAGGGGGCCAATGGAAACACCATATATTTT. Protein sequence: CSVEDQGANGNTIYF. The variable domain in full, completed from reference TRBV29-1 and TRBJ1-3, reads SAVISQKPSRDICQRGTSLTIQCQVDSQVTMMFWYRQQPGQSLTLIATANQGSEATYESGFVIDKFPISRPNLTFSTLTVSNMSPEDSSIYLCSVEDQGANGNTIYFGEGSWLTVV.

This clonotype has just a few counts. This sequence joins TRBV6-2 or TRBV6-3 and TRBJ2-7, with D unclear. CDR1 and CDR2 from the germline V gene are MNHEY and SVGEGT. The length of the CDR3 is 14 residues. V was cut by 6 bases and J by 5 bases, with 17 bases left in between. CDR3 DNA: TGTGCCAGCAGCTTCCGCGGACCAGCTGACGAGCAGTACTTC. The encoded protein is CASSFRGPADEQYF.

The gene calls are TRBV7-6 and TRBJ2-7; TRBD2 might be the D (6 bases). The germline CDR1 and CDR2 sequences are SGHVS and FNYEAQ. This CDR3 region has 12 residues. V dropped 5 bases and J dropped 3 bases, with 8 bases sitting between them. CDR3 DNA sequence: TGTGCCAGCAGCACGACTAGCTACGAGCAGTACTTC. This translates into CASSTTSYEQYF.

This clonotype was observed at least ten times. The J gene is TRBJ2-7, the V gene TRBV5-4; 14 bases are a match to TRBD2. Germline-derived CDR1 and CDR2 are SGHNT and YYREEE (reference sequence). Germline trimming cut 3 bases from V and 2 bases from J; bases unmatched to any gene: 7. The CDR3 has 17 residues. In DNA form, the CDR3 reads TGTGCCAGCAGCTCGGGACTAGCGGGGGCTACCACCTACGAGCAGTACTTC. Translation: CASSSGLAGATTYEQYF.

This clonotype was found a few times. The V and J genes are TRBV28 and TRBJ2-2; TRBD1 aligns across 7 bases. V lost 3 bases, J lost 3 bases, and 7 bases stayed unmatched. Per germline, CDR1 MDHEN and CDR2 SYDVKM. CDR3 length: 16 residues. In DNA, the CDR3 is TGTGCCAGCAGTTTGGGAACAGGGGTGGACACCGGGGAGCTGTTTTTT. Protein sequence: CASSLGTGVDTGELFF.

This chain joins TRBV9 and TRBJ2-1; D tentatively fits TRBD1 or TRBD2 (5 bases each). Germline CDR1 reads SGDLS; CDR2 reads YYNGEE. V was shortened by 3 bases and J by 2 bases, with 12 bases between the two germline ends. The CDR3 runs to 15 residues. The CDR3 reads CASSEGPDPYNEQFF. In DNA, the CDR3 is TGTGCCAGCAGCGAGGGACCCGACCCCTACAATGAGCAGTTCTTC.

About this clonotype: This could be a read error, since a much larger clone is one nucleotide away. V gene TRBV5-1 combines with J gene TRBJ1-6; D remains ambiguous. The germline gives CDR1 SGHRS, CDR2 YFSETQ. The CDR3 is 14 residues long. CDR3 sequence reads: CACSPAGERSPLHF. Written as DNA, the CDR3 is TGCGCCTGCAGCCCCGCCGGGGAAAGATCACCCCTCCACTTT.

The chain employs TRBV5-1 and TRBJ1-3; 7 bases line up with TRBD1. This CDR3 is built from 15 residues. The J segment lost 8 bases and the V segment lost 0 bases, leaving 8 bases of the junction unmatched. The germline V gene has CDR1 SGHRS and CDR2 YFSETQ. Written as DNA, the CDR3 is TGCGCCAGCAGCTTGGAGGCAGGGGGAACGGACACCATATATTTT. Protein: CASSLEAGGTDTIYF.

Only a few counts were recorded for this clonotype. This chain connects TRBV7-8 to TRBJ2-1; perhaps D is TRBD1 or TRBD2 (5 bases each). CDR1 is SGHVS and CDR2 is FQNEAQ in the germline V gene. Between the trimmed V and J ends, which lost 2 bases and 9 bases, there was a span of 17 bases. The CDR3 loop spans 15 amino acids. In DNA form, the CDR3 reads TGTGCCAGCAGCTTAATAGGGACCCAAAGTAGTGAGCAGTTCTTC. Translating gives CASSLIGTQSSEQFF.

This clonotype was counted ten times or more. DNA for the CDR3: TGTGCCAGCAGTGGACTAGCGGGACAAGTCACCGGGGAGCTGTTTTTT. Translation: CASSGLAGQVTGELFF. The chain uses TRBV2 and TRBJ2-2, with 11 positions matching TRBD2. This CDR3 is built from 16 residues. Looked up from germline, CDR1 is SNHLY and CDR2 is FYNNEI. The V gene end was trimmed by 4 bases and the J gene end by 4 bases; junction bases not matched to a gene: 5.

This clonotype was seen repeatedly, ten times or more. The chain is built from TRBV29-1 and TRBJ1-2; D gene uncertain. CDR3 length: 11 amino acids. V lost 3 bases and J lost 3, with 5 bases in between. Per the germline V gene, CDR1 is SQVTM and CDR2 is ANQGSEA. The CDR3 coding sequence is TGCAGCGTTGACGTGGACTATGGCTACACCTTC. This encodes CSVDVDYGYTF.

The rearrangement uses TRBV7-3 and TRBJ2-2; 7 bases align to TRBD1. This CDR3 has 14 amino acids. Germline V gives CDR1 SGHTA, CDR2 FQGTGA. The ends lost 5 bases at V and 6 bases at J; junction bases unmatched: 6. CDR3 bases: TGTGCCAGCAGCCAGCACAGGGGTCCCGGGGAGCTGTTTTTT. This gives the protein CASSQHRGPGELFF.

This clonotype showed up just a few times. The chain joins TRBV12-3 or TRBV12-4 to TRBJ2-1; TRBD2 agrees at 12 bases. CDR3 length equals 14 residues. Trimming at V came to 6 bases and at J to 9 bases, leaving 6 bases not matched to a gene. The CDR3 nucleotides read TGTGCCAGCAGCCTAGCGGGAGGGTTTGGTGAGCAGTTCTTC. Protein: CASSLAGGFGEQFF.

This clonotype came up a few times. J is TRBJ2-1 and V is TRBV12-3 or TRBV12-4; a possible D gene is TRBD2 (6 bases). The CDR3 loop spans 14 amino acids. Trimming took off 7 bases at V and 2 bases at J, with 12 bases between the two ends. This chain's CDR3 is CASILSGTYNEQFF. CDR3 DNA sequence: TGTGCCAGCATCCTTAGCGGTACCTACAATGAGCAGTTCTTC.

This clonotype was seen only a few times. This chain links TRBV11-2 with TRBJ2-1, with unresolved D. Germline CDR1 is SGHAT and CDR2 is FQNNGV. Trimming removed 5 bases at V and 5 bases at J, with 16 bases between. The CDR3 contains 15 residues. This chain's CDR3 is CASSPRKSDNNEQFF. The CDR3 nucleotides are TGTGCCAGCAGCCCCCGGAAGTCTGATAACAATGAGCAGTTCTTC.

About this clonotype: One base away lies a much larger clone, so this may be a sequencing read error. This sequence joins TRBV27 and TRBJ2-3; D might be TRBD1 (5 bases). Trimming removed 3 bases at V and 2 bases at J, with 9 bases between. CDR3 size: 14 residues. Germline V lookup: CDR1 MNHEY, CDR2 SMNVEV (reference sequence). In nucleotides, the CDR3 is TGTGCCAGCAGTTTGTACAGGACCACAGATACGCAGTATTTT. Translated, it gives CASSLYRTTDTQYF.

Notes on this clonotype: This may be a read error, as it is one base from a much larger clone. The chain joins TRBV21-1 to TRBJ2-7; the table gives TRBD1 as D, unverified against the DNA. TRBV21-1 is noted as a pseudogene. The CDR3 is 13 amino acids. CDR3 DNA sequence: TGTGCCAGCAGCAAAGCCGGGACAACCGAGCAGTACTTC. Its translation: CASSKAGTTEQYF.

This clonotype has just a few counts. This chain links TRBV11-2 with TRBJ2-5; D not certain. This CDR3 has 13 amino acids. Trimming removed 1 base from V and 1 base from J, with 4 bases in between. CDR1 SGHAT and CDR2 FQNNGV come from the germline V gene. Here the CDR3 DNA reads TGTGCCAGCAGCTTAGGGACCCAAGAGACCCAGTACTTC. Its translation: CASSLGTQETQYF.

This clonotype appeared a single time. The chain couples TRBV12-3 or TRBV12-4 to TRBJ2-7; TRBD1 or TRBD2 may be the D gene (5 bases each). Trimming pared 4 bases from V and 3 bases from J, leaving 13 bases between. The CDR3 has 14 amino acids. CDR3 protein: CASSYLGTGYEQYF. DNA for the CDR3: TGTGCCAGCAGTTACCTTGGGACCGGCTACGAGCAGTACTTC.

This clonotype was seen only a few times. The genes are TRBV11-3 and TRBJ2-1; tentatively, D is TRBD2 (5 bases). The ends were cut back, 3 bases at V and 7 bases at J, with 13 bases in the middle. This CDR3 region has 14 residues. In germline, CDR1 is SGHNT, CDR2 YENEEA. The CDR3 DNA reads as TGTGCCAGCAGCTTGGCGGGCCTTTCGAATGAGCAGTTCTTC. This sequence encodes CASSLAGLSNEQFF.

The gene calls are TRBV18 and TRBJ1-4, with TRBD1 matching over 9 bases. Per germline, CDR1 KGHSH and CDR2 LQKENI. This CDR3 contains 15 residues. Germline trimming cut 5 bases from V and 8 bases from J; bases unmatched to any gene: 9. DNA for the CDR3: TGTGCCAGCTCATCAAGGACAGGGGTGCAGGAAAAACTGTTTTTT. This sequence encodes CASSSRTGVQEKLFF. Full variable domain (outside the CDR3, taken from reference TRBV18 and TRBJ1-4): NAGVMQNPRHLVRRRGQEARLRCSPMKGHSHVYWYRQLPEEGLKFMVYLQKENIIDESGMPKERFSAEFPKEGPSILRIQQVVRGDSAAYFCASSSRTGVQEKLFFGSGTQLSVL.

Points on this clonotype: This CDR3 is missing its conserved last phenylalanine or tryptophan, likely due to a read error. V is TRBV6-5 and J is TRBJ2-3; no clear D. There are 15 residues in the CDR3. The germline CDR1 and CDR2 sequences are MNHEY and SVGAGI. V was cut by 5 bases and J by 2 bases, with 14 bases left in between. The CDR3 DNA reads as TGTGCCAGCAGTGCTGTTGGGTCCAACACAGATACGCAGTATTTG. Protein sequence: CASSAVGSNTDTQYL.

The chain links TRBV6-5 to TRBJ1-6; possibly TRBD1 for D (6 bases). V lost 2 bases and J lost 10, with 18 bases in between. CDR3 length equals 16 residues. Germline loops: CDR1 MNHEY, CDR2 SVGAGI. The DNA for the CDR3 is TGTGCCAGCAGTTACAGCAGGGGCAGAGTGGGATCACCCCTCCACTTT. Encoded protein: CASSYSRGRVGSPLHF.

This clonotype was counted only a few times. The J gene is TRBJ1-6, the V gene TRBV5-1; TRBD1 might be the D (5 bases). The V gene's germline CDR1 is SGHRS and CDR2 YFSETQ. V shed 0 bases and J shed 10 bases, with 20 bases lying between them. The CDR3 length is 17 residues. CDR3 amino acids: CASSLAGTSNRGSPLHF. CDR3 nucleotide sequence: TGCGCCAGCAGCTTGGCCGGGACGAGCAATCGCGGATCACCCCTCCACTTT.

There are a few counts of this clonotype. J is TRBJ2-3 and V is TRBV6-5, with D unresolved. Germline V gene sequence: CDR1 MNHEY, CDR2 SVGAGI. This CDR3 is 12 amino acids long. Trimming removed 6 bases from V and 4 bases from J, with 8 bases in between. CDR3 sequence: CASSPYPDTQYF. CDR3 bases: TGTGCCAGCAGCCCTTACCCAGATACGCAGTATTTT.